These 14 T cell receptor beta chains share one sample of origin, sequenced in a study of shared clonotypes between healthy human individuals. Sequenced by immunoSEQ multiplex PCR; TCRdb stores in-frame clones only, minus some. The profile covers about 1.1 million clones, with about 72% appearing a single time and roughly 0.83% taken by the ten largest. Sequenced material: memory CD4+ T cells from PBMCs. Subset indicated: CD45RA-negative fraction. Every receptor here comes from a man younger than 35 in good health. Some clones in this sample may be carry-over from other donors' samples.

This rearrangement joins TRBV15 to TRBJ2-1, with 13 bases lining up with TRBD2. J lost 7 bases, V lost 0 bases, and 9 bases had no gene match. The germline V gene encodes CDR1 LNHNV and CDR2 YYDKDF (reference sequence). There are 18 residues in the CDR3. CDR3 loop: CATSRDPPLAGGLNEQFF. The DNA for the CDR3 is TGTGCCACCAGCAGAGATCCCCCACTAGCGGGAGGGTTGAATGAGCAGTTCTTC.

This clone was counted many times. The CDR3 here is CASSFLGRIYEQYF. CDR3 DNA: TGTGCCAGCAGTTTTTTGGGACGGATATACGAGCAGTACTTC. The V call is TRBV28, the J call TRBJ2-7; D might be TRBD1 or TRBD2, each matching 5 bases. CDR3 length: 14 amino acids. In germline, CDR1 is MDHEN, CDR2 SYDVKM. V lost 3 bases and J 4 bases, leaving 13 bases between the germline ends.

With respect to this clone: Other DNA variants within this sample encode the same CDR3. The chain employs TRBV15 and TRBJ1-1; D remains ambiguous. The CDR3 sequence is 14 residues long. From germline, CDR1 is LNHNV and CDR2 YYDKDF (reference sequence). V was trimmed by 0 bases and J by 0 bases, leaving 5 bases between them. As DNA, the CDR3 is TGTGCCACCAGCAGAGAAGTAATGAACACTGAAGCTTTCTTT. This sequence encodes CATSREVMNTEAFF.

The V and J genes are TRBV18 and TRBJ2-6; no reliable D call. The CDR3 covers 16 residues. V was clipped by 1 base and J by 0 bases, with 7 bases between them. CDR1 KGHSH and CDR2 LQKENI come from the germline V gene. CDR3 in amino acids: CASSPQRTSGANVLTF. The CDR3 DNA is TGTGCCAGCTCACCACAGAGGACCTCTGGGGCCAACGTCCTGACTTTC.

The chain employs TRBV28 and TRBJ2-1; D perhaps matches TRBD2 (6 bases). CDR3 length: 15 residues. Trimming pared 4 bases from V and 7 bases from J, leaving 17 bases between. Germline values: CDR1 MDHEN, CDR2 SYDVKM. CDR3 sequence reads: CASSYPQRVLNEQFF. The DNA for the CDR3 is TGTGCCAGCAGTTACCCCCAGCGGGTATTAAATGAGCAGTTCTTC. Complete variable domain (other parts from reference TRBV28 and TRBJ2-1): DVKVTQSSRYLVKRTGEKVFLECVQDMDHENMFWYRQDPGLGLRLIYFSYDVKMKEKGDIPEGYSVSREKKERFSLILESASTNQTSMYLCASSYPQRVLNEQFFGPGTRLTVL.

The rearrangement links TRBV5-1 to TRBJ2-1; maybe TRBD2 (5 bases). Germline V gene data show CDR1 as SGHRS and CDR2 as YFSETQ. Trimming cost V 3 bases and J 5 bases, with 15 bases left between them. The CDR3 has 15 residues. The CDR3 loop reads CASSSLASNNNEQFF. The CDR3 nucleotides are TGCGCCAGCAGCTCCCTTGCTAGCAATAACAATGAGCAGTTCTTC.

To note about this clone: Other nucleotide sequences from this sample produce the same CDR3. V gene TRBV5-1 combines with J gene TRBJ2-7; possibly TRBD1 for D (5 bases). Trimming shortened V by 0 bases and J by 2 bases, and 12 bases separated the two germline ends. This CDR3 contains 15 residues. The germline gives CDR1 SGHRS, CDR2 YFSETQ. CDR3 sequence: CASSLGSPRAYEQYF. CDR3 in DNA: TGCGCCAGCAGCTTGGGCTCCCCCAGGGCCTACGAGCAGTACTTC.

The J gene is TRBJ2-3, the V gene TRBV29-1; either TRBD1 or TRBD2 may supply D (6 bases each). This CDR3 spans 14 amino acids. Looked up from germline, CDR1 is SQVTM and CDR2 is ANQGSEA. V lost 6 bases to trimming and J lost 0 bases, with 13 bases between them. CDR3 sequence: CSVRGPDSTDTQYF. In nucleotides, the CDR3 is TGCAGCGTCCGGGGGCCCGACAGCACAGATACGCAGTATTTT.

The CDR3 sequence: CASSHRGGAEAFF. The DNA for the CDR3 is TGTGCCAGCAGTCACAGGGGAGGTGCTGAAGCTTTCTTT. This chain connects TRBV6-6 to TRBJ1-1, with 7 nucleotides matching TRBD1. The CDR3 contains 13 residues. Looked up from germline, CDR1 is MNHNY and CDR2 is SVGAGI (reference sequence). V trimming: 5 bases; J trimming: 6 bases; junction bases outside the gene matches: 6.

The V call is TRBV6-1, the J call TRBJ1-5; 10 positions agree with TRBD1. V was pared by 2 bases and J by 8 bases, with 9 bases of the junction left unmatched. Germline V gene data show CDR1 as MNHNS and CDR2 as SASEGT. The length of the CDR3 is 16 residues. The CDR3 region is CASSESGTGVSEPQHF. The CDR3 coding sequence is TGTGCCAGCAGTGAATCCGGGACAGGGGTCTCGGAGCCCCAGCATTTT.

This chain joins TRBV28 and TRBJ1-4, with TRBD1 matching 7 bases. The V gene end was trimmed by 4 bases and the J gene end by 13 bases; junction bases not matched to a gene: 15. The CDR3 consists of 15 residues. Germline V gene lookup returns CDR1 MDHEN and CDR2 SYDVKM. CDR3 protein: CASSSRTATGIPLFF. CDR3 in DNA: TGTGCCAGCAGTTCCCGCACCGCGACAGGGATTCCACTGTTTTTT.

The chain employs TRBV11-1 and TRBJ2-3; 8 positions match TRBD1. The CDR3 loop spans 16 amino acids. Germline V CDR1 and CDR2: SGHAT, FQDESV (reference sequence). V lost 2 bases to trimming and J lost 1 base; unmatched junction nucleotides: 5. CDR3 sequence reads: CASSLTRQGRTDTQYF. Written as DNA, the CDR3 is TGTGCCAGCAGCTTAACGCGACAGGGGCGCACAGATACGCAGTATTTT.

This chain links TRBV6-6 with TRBJ1-3; 9 bases line up with TRBD1. The germline V gene has CDR1 MNHNY and CDR2 SVGAGI (reference sequence). CDR3 length: 16 residues. Trimming removed 6 bases from V and 2 bases from J; junction bases left unmatched: 8. CDR3 residues: CASSTGTGSPGNTIYF. CDR3 in DNA: TGTGCCAGCAGCACAGGGACAGGGAGTCCTGGAAACACCATATATTTT.

The chain joins TRBV9 to TRBJ2-5; 8 bases map to TRBD1. This CDR3 has 14 amino acids. The germline V gene encodes CDR1 SGDLS and CDR2 YYNGEE. V lost 4 bases, J lost 5 bases, and 7 bases stayed unmatched. CDR3 protein: CASSRGQVLETQYF. The CDR3 bases are TGTGCCAGCAGCCGGGGACAGGTATTGGAGACCCAGTACTTC.